This T cell receptor (beta chain) was retrieved from a study of shared clonotypes between healthy human individuals. Researchers ran the assay at a deep level. TCRdb's copy holds only in-frame clones and misses some; the assay was immunoSEQ multiplex PCR. The sample has fewer than 650,000 clones, just over 75% seen once; the top ten hold approximately 12%. The CDR3 loop spans 13 amino acids. In germline, CDR1 is SQVTM, CDR2 ANQGSEA. V lost 8 bases and J 7 bases, leaving 18 bases between the germline ends. Genomic DNA, for the unsorted samples, came from some 100 million PBMCs. This chain uses TRBV29-1 with TRBJ2-1, with D perhaps TRBD1 (6 bases). This TCR was recovered from a woman between 40 and 50 years old in good health. Some clones in this sample may be carry-over from other donors' samples. Specimen: PBMCs. This chain's CDR3 is CSSIKAGVNEQFF. CDR3 nucleotides: TGCAGCTCGATAAAGGCAGGGGTAAATGAGCAGTTCTTC.